This T cell receptor (beta chain) came from a study of T cell responses to AZD1222 COVID-19 vaccine. Assay used: immunoSEQ multiplex PCR; TCRdb lists only in-frame clones, some missing. The sample lists approximately 67,000 clones; about nine tenths were seen once. CDR3 length: 15 amino acids. Germline-derived CDR1 and CDR2 are SGHRS and YFSETQ. V was shortened by 0 bases and J by 8 bases, with 14 bases between the two germline ends. The receptor was isolated from an adult in good health. The gene calls are TRBV5-1 and TRBJ1-4, with TRBD1 as a possible D gene (6 bases). The specimen was peripheral blood, collected on day 0 of AZD1222 vaccination. CDR3 loop: CASSLESGAAEKLFF. The CDR3 coding sequence is TGCGCCAGCAGCTTGGAGTCAGGGGCAGCGGAAAAACTGTTTTTT.